Detailed here is one T cell receptor beta chain. This clonotype was recorded only once. The specificity of this receptor is unknown. Base qualities were left out, and no much larger clone turns up one base away. Library preparation was by 5' RACE. TCRdb lists the instrument as Illumina HiSeq 2500. A second PCR of roughly 7 to 11 cycles was performed with a sample-barcoded 5' primer and a J-beta primer mix. A unique molecular identifier was introduced onto each TCR beta cDNA molecule by a template-switch 5' adaptor carrying 12 random nucleotides. Each sample yielded at least 3 million CDR3-containing paired-end reads. First-strand cDNA synthesis was performed from all RNA using the Mint cDNA synthesis kit, with priming by a TRBC-specific oligonucleotide. After uracil-DNA glycosylase treatment, a first 18-cycle PCR used universal primers M1SS and BC2_uni_R on all cDNA. In the source study's methods: For normalization, 1 million high-quality reads were randomly selected from each sample, with every read carrying a distinct molecular identifier. Reads sharing molecular identifiers were discarded rather than binned into consensus sequences. MiTCR, with a Q25 quality threshold and the strictest error-elimination algorithm, was used for CDR3 identification, clonotype clustering and error correction. A nonparametric unseen species model using Euler transformation provided a lower-bound estimate of total TCR beta diversity. TCRdb reprocessed the public reads (quality trimming at Q25 with fastp, clone calling with MiXCR) and kept in-frame beta chains. One record per CDR3 amino acid sequence lists the most common genes and DNA. TCRdb's processing, not the study's, gives the V and J calls here. Across this sample there are about 2 million distinct CDR3 sequences, with 49% seen only once. Of the sample, over 2% falls within the top ten clones.

The CDR3 covers 16 residues, taking in both the cysteine and the phenylalanine. Only the CDR3 part of the read is kept: 48 bases, read in frame from the first base. Trimming removed 7 bases from V and 5 bases from J; the gene matches leave 15 bases unexplained. These data originate in a study of blood T cells in healthy people across ages (dated by TCRdb to the mid-2010s). The study in broad terms: In model experiments, template switching captured about one uniquely barcoded TCR beta cDNA molecule for every two T cells. Donors were grouped into four age groups: young (average 16 years), middle-aged (less than 40), aged (around 62) and long-lived (about 89). To avoid experimental bias, donors of different ages were spread randomly across the sequencing lanes. The study analyzed two additional independent replicas of 1 million unique cDNA reads from the same blood draw for two donors, one aged 18 to 29 and one aged 80 or older. To track age-related changes in TCR beta repertoire diversity, the study relied on deep sequencing normalized with unique cDNA molecular identifiers. Results and caveats for the whole study, not just this receptor: Bulk unsorted PBMC profiling prevented conclusive comparison of naive and antigen-experienced compartments. The CMV infection status of donors was not known, potentially confounding age-related changes in expanded clonotypes. Observed TCR beta diversity per million T cells fell roughly linearly with age, and a significant reduction was already apparent by age about 38. A strong correlation was found between observed TCR beta diversity and the percentage of naive T cells measured by flow cytometry. Estimates of total diversity based on one million sequenced T cells were considered lower bounds and underestimates. The long-lived group showed more naive CD4+ T cells, fewer expanded clones and increased TCR diversity than the aged group, suggesting age selection.

Systemically healthy Caucasian individuals from Russia, over 30 in total and aged 6 to 90 years, were included as donors. Each donor gave ten milliliters of peripheral blood, collected into EDTA-treated Vacutainer tubes. Ficoll-Paque density-gradient centrifugation was used to isolate PBMCs, with at least 6 million per sample. Total RNA was extracted from PBMCs with Trizol reagent, with at least 5 micrograms obtained per sample. The percentages of naive CD45RAhigh/CD27high T cells were determined by flow cytometry on a PBMC aliquot from every donor. Specimen: blood. The V and J genes are TRBV12-3 or TRBV12-4 and TRBJ1-2; 8 nucleotides in the junction match TRBD1. The sequence derives from a middle-aged woman in good health. DNA sequence: TGTGCCAGCAATCTTGACTTAGGACAGGGACGTTATGGCTACACCTTC. It translates to CASNLDLGQGRYGYTF.